These 8 T cell receptor beta chains came from one sample sequenced in a study of blood T cell repertoires in COVID-19. Assay: immunoSEQ multiplex PCR; the TCRdb copy retains only in-frame clones and omits some. Among approximately 260,000 clones listed, more than 80% were seen once. Sequenced sample: peripheral blood. Receptors originate from a woman aged 40 to 50 with acute or convalescent COVID-19.

Comments on this clone: Other nucleotide sequences from this sample produce the same CDR3. The genes are TRBV2 and TRBJ2-3; TRBD1 matches 7 bases. Germline V gives CDR1 SNHLY, CDR2 FYNNEI. This CDR3 spans 14 amino acids. The ends lost 5 bases at V and 4 bases at J; junction bases unmatched: 6. CDR3 sequence reads: CASSPDRVADTQYF. In DNA, the CDR3 is TGTGCCAGCAGTCCTGACAGGGTTGCAGATACGCAGTATTTT.

The J gene is TRBJ2-2, the V gene TRBV11-2, with 9 bases aligning to TRBD2. Per the germline V gene, CDR1 is SGHAT and CDR2 is FQNNGV. Trimming removed 2 bases from V and 5 bases from J; junction bases left unmatched: 12. This CDR3 is 18 amino acids long. CDR3 region: CASSLLAGVLVSTGELFF. The CDR3 DNA reads as TGTGCCAGCAGCTTATTAGCGGGGGTTTTGGTATCAACCGGGGAGCTGTTTTTT.

This chain links TRBV7-9 with TRBJ2-5; D possibly corresponds to TRBD2 (5 bases). The germline V and J ends were trimmed by 6 bases and 2 bases, with 13 bases remaining between them. Germline CDR1 reads SEHNR; CDR2 reads FQNEAQ (reference sequence). The CDR3 has 14 amino acids. The CDR3: CASRRAGPQETQYF. CDR3 sequence (DNA): TGTGCCAGCAGGCGGGCAGGACCTCAAGAGACCCAGTACTTC.

The chain links TRBV2 to TRBJ1-1; possibly TRBD1 for D (5 bases). CDR3 length equals 13 residues. Germline CDR1 and CDR2: SNHLY and FYNNEI. Trimming left V 7 bases short and J 7 bases short, with 16 bases between. Here the CDR3 DNA reads TGTGCCAGCAACGAGGCAGGGTTCATTGAAGCTTTCTTT. Its translation: CASNEAGFIEAFF.

The CDR3 DNA is TGTGCCAGCTCACCCCGGGGGGAAGAGACCCAGTACTTC. It yields the protein CASSPRGEETQYF. The chain couples TRBV18 to TRBJ2-5, with 7 bases that match TRBD2. V was pared by 3 bases and J by 3 bases, with 1 base of the junction left unmatched. Germline V gene data show CDR1 as KGHSH and CDR2 as LQKENI. The CDR3 is made up of 13 amino acids.

This chain joins TRBV7-2 and TRBJ1-2, with a weak D call TRBD1 (6 bases). Trimming stripped 0 bases from V and 6 bases from J, with 11 bases between. The length of the CDR3 is 14 residues. The germline V gene encodes CDR1 SGHTA and CDR2 FQGNSA. The CDR3 region has the DNA TGTGCCAGCAGCTTAGCTGTCAGGGGCCATGGCTACACCTTC. Translation: CASSLAVRGHGYTF.

The CDR3 nucleotides read TGTGCCAGTAGTATTGGTTCGACAGGAGGAAATTCACCCCTCCACTTT. This gives the protein CASSIGSTGGNSPLHF. The genes are TRBV19 and TRBJ1-6, with D possibly being TRBD1 (6 bases). V was clipped by 3 bases and J by 7 bases, with 16 bases between them. The CDR3 consists of 16 residues. The germline V gene has CDR1 LNHDA and CDR2 SQIVND (reference sequence).

The chain couples TRBV2 to TRBJ2-1; the D gene is possibly TRBD2 (6 bases). Deletions cut 4 bases from V and 7 bases from J, with 8 bases between. The CDR3 consists of 12 residues. CDR1 and CDR2 from the germline V gene are SNHLY and FYNNEI. The CDR3 here is CASSGDWNEQFF. CDR3 coding DNA: TGTGCCAGCAGTGGGGACTGGAATGAGCAGTTCTTC.